This T cell receptor (beta chain) emerged from a study of CD8 T cells in ankylosing spondylitis. Points from the study as a whole: Among TCR beta sequences, a motif of eight highly homologous variants appeared characteristic of ankylosing spondylitis blood. Disease-associated clonotypes exhibited CD8+ identity and were relatively infrequent in peripheral blood. Reportedly, disease-linked clones are significantly enriched in ankylosing spondylitis patients' matched synovial fluid. Both synovial fluid and blood in reactive arthritis had previously been reported to carry some motif variants.

CDR1 is SGHRS and CDR2 is YFSETQ in the germline V gene. CDR3 length: 17 amino acids. The V end lost 0 bases, the J end lost 1 base, and 11 bases lay between the germline ends. Molecular-barcoded quantitative 5'-RACE produced these TCR beta libraries. MiXCR, applied by TCRdb to the 5' RACE reads, yields one record per CDR3 protein. This table holds a few hundred thousand distinct CDR3 sequences, approximately 16% found once. Note on this clonotype: Its antigen is as yet unknown.

The receptor was derived from a male donor with ankylosing spondylitis. V is TRBV5-1 and J is TRBJ2-6; maybe TRBD1 (5 bases). The specimen was blood, either unsorted or a sorted T cell fraction (not recorded which). The CDR3 coding sequence is TGCGCCAGCAGCTTGGGGTGGGGCGAGTCTGGGGCCAACGTCCTGACTTTC. Translated: CASSLGWGESGANVLTF.